This is a list of T cell receptor beta chains from one sample in a study of T cell responses to AZD1222 COVID-19 vaccine. The method was immunoSEQ multiplex PCR; TCRdb's version includes in-frame clones alone and lacks a portion of them. The table records roughly 150,000 clones, about 90% of them present only once. Sequenced material: peripheral blood, taken on day 0 of AZD1222 vaccination. The receptors stem from an adult in good health. The CDR3 runs from the conserved cysteine through the conserved F or W. Fields, in order: clone size, V gene, CDR3 length, D gene, J gene, CDR3 DNA, CDR3 protein. A D gene is named only where the DNA matches it firmly. A row's size may be missing; if present it is once, few, many or a size class.

clone_size: once; v_call: TRBV5-3; cdr3_length: 16; d_call: TRBD1; j_call: TRBJ2-3; cdr3_nt: TGTGCCAGAAGCCCCCGGGACAGGACTAGCACAGATACGCAGTATTTT; cdr3_aa: CARSPRDRTSTDTQYF
clone_size: once; v_call: TRBV15; cdr3_length: 17; d_call: TRBD1; j_call: TRBJ2-7; cdr3_nt: TGTGCCACCAGCAGAGATGATGGACAGGGGTCTTACTACGAGCAGTACTTC; cdr3_aa: CATSRDDGQGSYYEQYF
clone_size: -; v_call: TRBV6-5; cdr3_length: 13; d_call: -; j_call: TRBJ2-2; cdr3_nt: TGTGCCAGCAGTTACTCCCGGTCCGGGGAGCTGTTTTTT; cdr3_aa: CASSYSRSGELFF
clone_size: once; v_call: TRBV19; cdr3_length: 12; d_call: -; j_call: TRBJ2-7; cdr3_nt: TGTGCCAGTAGTACTGACGGGTACGAGCAGTACTTC; cdr3_aa: CASSTDGYEQYF
clone_size: -; v_call: TRBV4-3; cdr3_length: 17; d_call: -; j_call: TRBJ1-4; cdr3_nt: TGCGCCAGCAGCGGTCATATCCGGTCTGCCACTAATGAAAAACTGTTTTTT; cdr3_aa: CASSGHIRSATNEKLFF
clone_size: -; v_call: TRBV9; cdr3_length: 13; d_call: -; j_call: TRBJ2-7; cdr3_nt: TGTGCCAGCAGGCAACCCAGATCCTACGAGCAGTACTTC; cdr3_aa: CASRQPRSYEQYF
clone_size: -; v_call: TRBV20-1; cdr3_length: 11; d_call: TRBD1; j_call: TRBJ2-7; cdr3_nt: TGCAGTGGGACAGGAGTGAACGAGCAGTACTTC; cdr3_aa: CSGTGVNEQYF
clone_size: -; v_call: TRBV21-1; cdr3_length: 16; d_call: -; j_call: TRBJ1-2; cdr3_nt: TGTGCCAGCAGCAAAGCCCTTGGGGGGGCGTCTTATGGCTACACCTTC; cdr3_aa: CASSKALGGASYGYTF
clone_size: -; v_call: TRBV19; cdr3_length: 14; d_call: TRBD2; j_call: TRBJ2-1; cdr3_nt: TGTGCCACGACGCTAGCGGGACCCCTCAATGAGCAGTTCTTC; cdr3_aa: CATTLAGPLNEQFF
clone_size: -; v_call: TRBV27; cdr3_length: 15; d_call: -; j_call: TRBJ2-7; cdr3_nt: TGTGCCAGCAGTTTAATCGGTAAACAAAACTACGAGCAGTACTTC; cdr3_aa: CASSLIGKQNYEQYF
clone_size: -; v_call: TRBV6-5; cdr3_length: 16; d_call: -; j_call: TRBJ2-7; cdr3_nt: TGTGCCAGCAGTTACGAAGGTTGGCAGGGATCCTACGAGCAGTACTTC; cdr3_aa: CASSYEGWQGSYEQYF